Sequencing of this T cell receptor beta chain was carried out in a study of metastatic and nonmetastatic thyroid tumors. Across the study: It was across blood and tumor or nodule tissue from malignant and benign thyroid patients that repertoires were compared. Study-wide findings and caveats: It was reportedly found that TCR beta diversity was significantly higher in malignant thyroid tumors than in benign nodules, a difference seen in both blood and tumor samples.

Germline CDR1 reads SGDLS; CDR2 reads YYNGEE. CDR3 length: 15 amino acids. V was clipped by 2 bases and J by 0 bases, with 9 bases between them. This clone is judged medium-sized. The antigen is unknown. In the original analysis: A distant-metastasis classifier for papillary thyroid cancer was built using CDR3 differences across clinicopathological groups. Via MiXCR, TCRdb re-called the PCR reads. TCRdb, rather than the study authors, made the V and J calls. The data contain roughly 18,000 clones, about 33% of them seen just once; the ten biggest clones take up about a tenth. Thyroid surgery took place with no prior treatment in any patient.

This sequence joins TRBV9 and TRBJ2-1; D may be TRBD2 (6 bases). This receptor was obtained from a male donor with papillary thyroid cancer or a benign thyroid nodule (not recorded which). Some clones in this sample may be carry-over from other donors' samples. Sequencing was done on a sample of tumor tissue. The CDR3: CASSVRDSSYNEQFF. CDR3 coding DNA: TGTGCCAGCAGCGTCCGGGACTCCTCCTACAATGAGCAGTTCTTC.